These 29 T cell receptor beta chains were sequenced from one sample in a study of radiotherapy plus CTLA-4 blockade in lung cancer. Here immunoSEQ multiplex PCR was the method, and the copy in TCRdb shows in-frame clones only, minus some. The sample consists of 64,000 or so clones, around 68% of them appearing once. Sequenced here: peripheral blood, sampled from a patient treated with radiotherapy plus ipilimumab. These receptors all come from a human donor with non-small cell lung cancer whose response to radiotherapy plus ipilimumab could not be evaluated.

This clone has a handful of counts. The genes are TRBV30 and TRBJ1-2; D is ambiguous. V shed 3 bases and J shed 10 bases, with 9 bases lying between them. The CDR3 loop spans 10 amino acids. Germline V gene sequence: CDR1 GTSNPN, CDR2 SVGIG (reference sequence). This chain's CDR3 is CAWRSVTYTF. In DNA form, the CDR3 reads TGTGCCTGGAGGTCGGTCACCTACACCTTC.

The DNA of the CDR3 is TGTGCCAGCAGTTACTCGAGACAGGGCCCCCAGCATTTT. It specifies CASSYSRQGPQHF. The J gene is TRBJ1-5, the V gene TRBV6-6, with TRBD1 matching 7 bases. The germline CDR1 and CDR2 sequences are MNHNY and SVGAGI (reference sequence). Germline trimming cut 0 bases from V and 10 bases from J; bases unmatched to any gene: 3. CDR3 size: 13 residues.

This clone was seen once. The V gene is TRBV7-8, the J gene TRBJ2-3; TRBD2 matches at 7 bases. Germline assignment: CDR1 SGHVS and CDR2 FQNEAQ. The CDR3 runs 16 residues. V trimming: 5 bases; J trimming: 1 base; junction bases outside the gene matches: 9. CDR3 in amino acids: CASSETMGGGTDTQYF. In DNA form, the CDR3 reads TGTGCCAGCAGCGAGACCATGGGGGGGGGCACAGATACGCAGTATTTT. Full variable domain (outside the CDR3, taken from reference TRBV7-8 and TRBJ2-3): GAGVSQSPRYKVAKRGQDVALRCDPISGHVSLFWYQQALGQGPEFLTYFQNEAQLDKSGLPSDRFFAERPEGSVSTLKIQRTQQEDSAVYLCASSETMGGGTDTQYFGPGTRLTVL.

The chain is built from TRBV6-1 and TRBJ2-5; D is possibly TRBD1 (5 bases). Germline V gives CDR1 MNHNS, CDR2 SASEGT. CDR3 size: 14 residues. V shed 3 bases and J shed 3 bases, with 11 bases lying between them. CDR3 bases: TGTGCCAGCAGTGATCGACAGCTTAAAGAGACCCAGTACTTC. It is translated as CASSDRQLKETQYF.

The chain is built from TRBV9 and TRBJ2-7; 8 bases match TRBD1. V gave up 1 base and J gave up 4 bases; unmatched junction bases: 10. This CDR3 comprises 16 residues. Germline loops: CDR1 SGDLS, CDR2 YYNGEE. CDR3 residues: CASSVSRTGRGYEQYF. CDR3 nucleotides: TGTGCCAGCAGCGTATCCCGGACAGGGCGCGGATACGAGCAGTACTTC.

This clone was observed a handful of times. The V call is TRBV5-6, the J call TRBJ2-7, with D possibly TRBD2 on 5 matching bases. Germline V gene lookup returns CDR1 SGHDT and CDR2 YYEEEE. V lost 5 bases and J 0 bases, leaving 15 bases between the germline ends. The CDR3 totals 15 residues. For the CDR3, the DNA is TGTGCCAGCAGTTCGGACTTCTTTAGCTCCTACGAGCAGTACTTC. Amino acid sequence: CASSSDFFSSYEQYF.

V usage is TRBV18 and J usage is TRBJ1-2, with no clear D. The CDR3 runs 13 residues. The V and J ends lost 3 bases and 0 bases respectively, with 5 bases between them. Germline CDR1 is KGHSH and CDR2 is LQKENI. The CDR3, as DNA: TGTGCCAGCTCACCGACAACTAACTATGGCTACACCTTC. Amino acid sequence: CASSPTTNYGYTF.

This sequence joins TRBV5-1 and TRBJ1-1; 7 positions match TRBD1. The J segment lost 4 bases and the V segment lost 1 base, leaving 1 base of the junction unmatched. Per the germline V gene, CDR1 is SGHRS and CDR2 is YFSETQ. The CDR3 length is 13 residues. The DNA of the CDR3 is TGCGCCAGCAGCTTGCAGGGGGGCACTGAAGCTTTCTTT. Amino acids: CASSLQGGTEAFF.

The chain combines TRBV19 with TRBJ2-1; D perhaps matches TRBD1 (5 bases). Germline V gene lookup returns CDR1 LNHDA and CDR2 SQIVND (reference sequence). The CDR3 is made up of 12 amino acids. Deletions cut 10 bases from V and 6 bases from J, with 13 bases between. The DNA of the CDR3 is TGTGCCACTGATAGGGGAAGCAATGAGCAGTTCTTC. Translation: CATDRGSNEQFF.

This rearrangement joins TRBV5-5 to TRBJ1-2; no clear D gene. CDR3 length: 14 amino acids. V lost 2 bases and J lost 4, with 12 bases in between. Germline V CDR1 and CDR2: SGHKS, YYEKEE (reference sequence). The CDR3: CASSFSAQFYGYTF. The CDR3 DNA reads TGTGCCAGCAGCTTTTCTGCACAGTTCTATGGCTACACCTTC.

This clone came up a few times. The J gene is TRBJ2-5, the V gene TRBV7-2; no clear D gene. Germline V gene sequence: CDR1 SGHTA, CDR2 FQGNSA. The CDR3 consists of 15 residues. With 5 bases removed from V and 2 bases from J, the gap between germline ends came to 15 bases. This CDR3 reads CASSARGRKQETQYF. CDR3 DNA: TGTGCCAGCAGCGCCAGAGGTAGGAAACAAGAGACCCAGTACTTC.

The chain employs TRBV2 and TRBJ2-5; 11 nucleotides agree with TRBD2. This CDR3 spans 16 amino acids. Germline trimming cut 3 bases from V and 4 bases from J; bases unmatched to any gene: 7. CDR1 and CDR2 (germline): SNHLY, FYNNEI. The CDR3 here is CASSEGIAGGRETQYF. DNA for the CDR3: TGTGCCAGCAGTGAGGGGATAGCGGGGGGGCGAGAGACCCAGTACTTC.

The rearrangement uses TRBV29-1 and TRBJ1-3, with TRBD1 identical over 9 bases. Germline-derived CDR1 and CDR2 are SQVTM and ANQGSEA. J lost 2 bases, V lost 6 bases, and 5 bases had no gene match. The length of the CDR3 is 14 residues. DNA of the CDR3: TGCAGCGTCGAGGACAGGGGCCCTGGAAACACCATATATTTT. Translating it yields CSVEDRGPGNTIYF.

CDR3 bases: TGCGCCAGCAGTGAGTCGACTCGGGGACAGGGGCGCACAGATACGCAGTATTTT. Its protein is CASSESTRGQGRTDTQYF. This chain joins TRBV10-1 and TRBJ2-3, with TRBD1 matching over 10 bases. Germline CDR1 and CDR2: WNHNN and SYGVQD (reference sequence). The CDR3 is 18 amino acids. With 0 bases clipped from V and 1 base from J, the junction kept 7 bases outside the gene matches.

The gene calls are TRBV5-1 and TRBJ2-7; the D gene is possibly TRBD1 (5 bases). V was cut by 5 bases and J by 0 bases, with 15 bases left in between. Germline lookup yields CDR1 SGHRS and CDR2 YFSETQ. The CDR3 contains 15 residues. The CDR3 reads CASRAGFSISYEQYF. CDR3 bases: TGCGCCAGCAGGGCAGGGTTCTCGATCTCCTACGAGCAGTACTTC.

This sequence joins TRBV5-1 and TRBJ2-7; 7 bases match TRBD2. The germline CDR1 and CDR2 sequences are SGHRS and YFSETQ. CDR3 length equals 15 residues. The V gene end was trimmed by 4 bases and the J gene end by 2 bases; junction bases not matched to a gene: 9. CDR3 protein: CASSPPAGPPYEQYF. CDR3 bases: TGCGCCAGCAGCCCTCCAGCGGGGCCACCCTACGAGCAGTACTTC.

The V call is TRBV5-1, the J call TRBJ2-1, with 13 nucleotides matching TRBD2. V lost 0 bases and J lost 0; bases outside the gene matches: 6. There are 19 residues in the CDR3. Germline CDR1 reads SGHRS; CDR2 reads YFSETQ. Here the CDR3 DNA reads TGCGCCAGCAGCTTGGATCCGGGACTAGCGGGACCCTCCTACAATGAGCAGTTCTTC. Translating gives CASSLDPGLAGPSYNEQFF.

J is TRBJ1-5 and V is TRBV10-3; 8 bases fit TRBD1. Germline V gives CDR1 ENHRY, CDR2 SYGVKD. Unmatched junction bases numbered 7, after V lost 10 bases and J lost 5 bases. There are 13 residues in the CDR3. The CDR3 spells CATSAGGDQPQHF. The CDR3 DNA is TGTGCCACCTCCGCAGGGGGCGATCAGCCCCAGCATTTT.

The rearrangement uses TRBV10-3 and TRBJ1-1; D remains unclear. The length of the CDR3 is 13 residues. Germline V CDR1 and CDR2: ENHRY, SYGVKD. The V end lost 5 bases, the J end lost 1 base, and 8 bases lay between the germline ends. The DNA for the CDR3 is TGTGCCATCAGTCCGGTGCCGAACACTGAAGCTTTCTTT. Its translation is CAISPVPNTEAFF.

This clone has a handful of counts. The chain has TRBV5-6 and TRBJ1-5, with 7 bases identical to TRBD1. The length of the CDR3 is 15 residues. Trimming removed 2 bases from V and 3 bases from J; junction bases left unmatched: 5. Germline V gene lookup returns CDR1 SGHDT and CDR2 YYEEEE. In DNA form, the CDR3 reads TGTGCCAGCAGCTTTGCAGGGGGACTCAATCAGCCCCAGCATTTT. Residues: CASSFAGGLNQPQHF.

The CDR3 reads CASSLGGLTMNTEAFF. The CDR3 nucleotides read TGTGCCAGCAGCTTGGGGGGGCTCACGATGAACACTGAAGCTTTCTTT. The chain carries TRBV7-2 and TRBJ1-1, with a possible D match to TRBD1 (6 bases). This CDR3 contains 16 residues. V lost 3 bases and J lost 0, with 14 bases in between. Germline lookup yields CDR1 SGHTA and CDR2 FQGNSA.

The CDR3 protein is CATAGYTF. The CDR3 DNA reads as TGTGCCACCGCGGGCTACACCTTC. The chain uses TRBV19 and TRBJ1-2, with no clear D. The CDR3 is 8 residues long. V dropped 10 bases and J dropped 8 bases, with 5 bases sitting between them. Looked up from germline, CDR1 is LNHDA and CDR2 is SQIVND (reference sequence).

This chain connects TRBV30 to TRBJ1-2; D not certain. Germline V CDR1 and CDR2: GTSNPN, SVGIG (reference sequence). The CDR3 sequence is 13 residues long. With 2 bases removed from V and 7 bases from J, the gap between germline ends came to 14 bases. In DNA form, the CDR3 reads TGTGCCTGGAGTTTCAGGAGGCCTTTTGGCTACACCTTC. Its protein product is CAWSFRRPFGYTF.

The chain has TRBV13 and TRBJ2-7; D gene ambiguous. Trimming left V 0 bases short and J 2 bases short, with 8 bases between. The V gene's germline CDR1 is PRHDT and CDR2 FYEKMQ (reference sequence). The CDR3 totals 14 residues. CDR3 bases: TGTGCCAGCAGCTTAGGCCCCGTAACCTACGAGCAGTACTTC. Translated, it gives CASSLGPVTYEQYF.

Only a few counts were recorded for this clone. The chain combines TRBV6-1 with TRBJ2-1; a weak D match, TRBD1 (6 bases). Germline assignment: CDR1 MNHNS and CDR2 SASEGT. This CDR3 has 13 residues. V shed 6 bases and J shed 10 bases, with 16 bases lying between them. The CDR3 bases are TGTGCCAGCAGACCGGGACACGGGATAGAGCAGTTCTTC. Encoded protein: CASRPGHGIEQFF.

The chain links TRBV5-4 to TRBJ2-3, with 9 bases matching TRBD2. In germline, CDR1 is SGHNT, CDR2 YYREEE (reference sequence). V was pared by 2 bases and J by 2 bases, with 6 bases of the junction left unmatched. This CDR3 contains 16 residues. Written as DNA, the CDR3 is TGTGCCAGCAGCTTCCGCGGCGGGAGGGCCACAGATACGCAGTATTTT. This codes for CASSFRGGRATDTQYF.

V gene TRBV4-2 combines with J gene TRBJ1-2; no reliable D call. Germline values: CDR1 LGHNA, CDR2 YNFKEQ. The CDR3 runs 14 residues. Trimming removed 1 base from V and 2 bases from J, with 8 bases in between. In nucleotides, the CDR3 is TGTGCCAGCAGCCAAGCGTCGGGGAACTATGGCTACACCTTC. Protein sequence: CASSQASGNYGYTF.

This clone has a handful of counts. The chain carries TRBV2 and TRBJ2-6; perhaps TRBD1 as D (6 bases). The CDR3 totals 16 residues. Trimming pared 5 bases from V and 0 bases from J, leaving 11 bases between. The germline CDR1 and CDR2 sequences are SNHLY and FYNNEI. The CDR3 DNA follows: TGTGCCAGCAGTTTTCAACAGGGCTCTGGGGCCAACGTCCTGACTTTC. Translated: CASSFQQGSGANVLTF.

The CDR3 region has the DNA TGTGCCAGCAGCTCCATACTGAAACCCGGCGAGCAGTACTTC. Its translation is CASSSILKPGEQYF. V is TRBV11-2 and J is TRBJ2-7, with D unclear. CDR1 is SGHAT, CDR2 FQNNGV, per germline. Trimming stripped 4 bases from V and 6 bases from J, with 16 bases between. The CDR3 extends over 14 amino acids.